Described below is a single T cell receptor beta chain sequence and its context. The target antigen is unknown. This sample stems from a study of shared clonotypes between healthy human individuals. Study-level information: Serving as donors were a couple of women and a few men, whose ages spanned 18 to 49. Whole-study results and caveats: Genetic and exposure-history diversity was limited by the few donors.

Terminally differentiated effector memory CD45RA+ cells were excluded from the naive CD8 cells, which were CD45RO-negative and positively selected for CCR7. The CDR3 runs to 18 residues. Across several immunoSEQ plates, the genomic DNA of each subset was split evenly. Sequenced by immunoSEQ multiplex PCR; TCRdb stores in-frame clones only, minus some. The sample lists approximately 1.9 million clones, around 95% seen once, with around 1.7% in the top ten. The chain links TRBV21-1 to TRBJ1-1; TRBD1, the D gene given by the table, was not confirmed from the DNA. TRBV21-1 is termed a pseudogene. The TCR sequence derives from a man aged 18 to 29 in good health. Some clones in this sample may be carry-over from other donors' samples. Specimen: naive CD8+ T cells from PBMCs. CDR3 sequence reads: CASSKGEPDTSLNTEAFF. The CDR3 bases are TGTGCCAGCAGCAAAGGAGAACCCGACACATCCTTGAACACTGAAGCTTTCTTT.